The present TCR beta chain was sequenced within a study of T-cell memory formation after mild COVID-19. Study results and limitations: Researchers found some responding clones in pre-infection memory, a sign that cross-reactive memory joined.

V shed 1 base and J shed 1 base, with 13 bases lying between them. The CDR3 covers 16 residues. Germline CDR1 and CDR2: SGHTA and FQGNSA. This clonotype was seen more than once but under ten times. Antigen specificity is unknown. It was 5'RACE with constant-segment primers that produced the TCR alpha and TCR beta cDNA libraries, which carried sample barcodes and UMIs. One entry per CDR3 protein results from TCRdb running MiXCR on the 5' RACE reads. The sample includes hundreds of thousands of distinct CDR3 sequences, 15% to 20% seen only once; the top ten take around an eighth. Sample: PBMCs or a T cell subset sorted from them (not recorded which). The V call is TRBV7-2, the J call TRBJ2-5; either TRBD1 or TRBD2 may fit D (5 bases each). The TCR was taken from an adult woman who had mild COVID-19 (a few samples of this study predate the infection). Cell type and time point are not known. The chain's CDR3 is CASSLGGRGPQETQYF. The CDR3 DNA is TGTGCCAGCAGCTTAGGGGGCCGGGGCCCCCAAGAGACCCAGTACTTC.